Below, 20 T cell receptor beta chains from the same sample are listed, as sequenced in a study of lymphopenia after photon versus proton radiotherapy. Sequenced by immunoSEQ multiplex PCR; TCRdb stores in-frame clones only, minus some. The sample carries tens of thousands of clones, 87% recorded once. The starting material was peripheral blood, obtained from a patient treated with proton-based radiotherapy. The receptors stem from a man older than 75 with esophageal cancer.

A remark on this clone: The same CDR3 arises from other DNA sequences in this sample as well. The rearrangement joins TRBV6-5 to TRBJ2-7; 8 bases align to TRBD2. The trim removed 6 bases at V and 0 bases at J, leaving 7 bases unmatched. Germline V gene data show CDR1 as MNHEY and CDR2 as SVGAGI. This CDR3 comprises 15 residues. As DNA, the CDR3 is TGTGCCAGCAGACCCGGGGGGGGTCCCTCCTACGAGCAGTACTTC. As protein: CASRPGGGPSYEQYF.

This chain links TRBV19 with TRBJ2-1; a weak D match, TRBD1 (6 bases). The CDR3 is 13 amino acids. The ends were cut back, 2 bases at V and 15 bases at J, with 17 bases in the middle. Germline V gene data show CDR1 as LNHDA and CDR2 as SQIVND (reference sequence). The CDR3 is CASSIQQGAAVFF. DNA of the CDR3: TGTGCCAGTAGTATACAACAGGGTGCGGCCGTGTTCTTC.

CDR3 bases: TGTGCCAGCAGCTTAGCGGGAAACTATGGCTACACCTTC. As protein: CASSLAGNYGYTF. This rearrangement joins TRBV7-2 to TRBJ1-2; D not certain. The CDR3 spans 13 residues. The V end was cut by 0 bases, the J end by 2 bases, with 4 bases between. CDR1 and CDR2 (germline): SGHTA, FQGNSA.

The chain joins TRBV10-1 to TRBJ1-1; the D is unclear. Germline values: CDR1 WNHNN, CDR2 SYGVQD (reference sequence). Trimming took 2 bases from V and 7 from J, leaving 11 bases between them. This CDR3 has 13 residues. CDR3 DNA: TGCGCCAGCAGTGAGAGTAGGTCCGGTGAAGCTTTCTTT. This gives the protein CASSESRSGEAFF.

The CDR3 is CASSPNREGSGAFEQFF. Written as DNA, the CDR3 is TGTGCCAGCTCACCAAACAGGGAGGGTAGCGGGGCATTTGAGCAGTTCTTC. The rearrangement uses TRBV18 and TRBJ2-1; TRBD2 matches 8 bases. V shed 2 bases and J 9 bases; nucleotides not matched to a gene: 15. CDR3 size: 17 residues. Germline V CDR1 and CDR2: KGHSH, LQKENI.

This clone has a handful of counts. The V gene is TRBV5-1, the J gene TRBJ1-1; D is unresolved. Trimming took 2 bases from V and 5 from J, leaving 13 bases between them. Germline-derived CDR1 and CDR2 are SGHRS and YFSETQ. The CDR3 totals 14 residues. CDR3 nucleotides: TGCGCCAGCAGCTTCTGGGGTCAAGGAACTGAAGCTTTCTTT. Translation: CASSFWGQGTEAFF.

This clone was picked up one time. The chain is built from TRBV5-1 and TRBJ2-1, with TRBD1 matching 7 bases. The V and J ends lost 5 bases and 2 bases, in that order; junction bases with no gene match: 7. Germline assignment: CDR1 SGHRS and CDR2 YFSETQ. The CDR3 is made up of 15 amino acids. The CDR3 DNA is TGCGCCAGCAGAAGGGAACAGGGGCCCTACAATGAGCAGTTCTTC. Its translation is CASRREQGPYNEQFF.

The chain's CDR3 is CASSLVGSGANVLTF. In DNA form, the CDR3 reads TGTGCCAGCAGCTTGGTCGGATCTGGGGCCAACGTCCTGACTTTC. V and J are TRBV5-6 and TRBJ2-6, with no clear D. The germline V gene has CDR1 SGHDT and CDR2 YYEEEE. V lost 0 bases, J lost 1 base, and 5 bases lay in between. CDR3 length: 15 residues. The whole variable domain, remainder taken from reference TRBV5-6 and TRBJ2-6, is DAGVTQSPTHLIKTRGQQVTLRCSPKSGHDTVSWYQQALGQGPQFIFQYYEEEERQRGNFPDRFSGHQFPNYSSELNVNALLLGDSALYLCASSLVGSGANVLTFGAGSRLTVL.

The chain has TRBV30 and TRBJ2-7; TRBD2 is a possible D gene (5 bases). Germline-derived CDR1 and CDR2 are GTSNPN and SVGIG (reference sequence). V gave up 2 bases and J gave up 7 bases, with 12 bases separating them. CDR3 length: 12 residues. The CDR3 loop is CAWSMGALEQYF. The CDR3 bases are TGTGCCTGGAGTATGGGAGCCTTGGAGCAGTACTTC.

The chain recombines TRBV10-2 with TRBJ2-5, with a tentative D call TRBD2 (5 bases). Germline values: CDR1 WSHSY, CDR2 SAAADI. The V end was cut by 0 bases, the J end by 5 bases, with 13 bases between. The length of the CDR3 is 15 residues. The CDR3 DNA reads as TGCGCCAGCAGTGAGTCGATTGAGGGTTTGGAGACCCAGTACTTC. This codes for CASSESIEGLETQYF.

This clone was counted only a few times. The gene calls are TRBV7-9 and TRBJ2-7; D might be TRBD1 or TRBD2, each matching 5 bases. Germline V lookup: CDR1 SEHNR, CDR2 FQNEAQ (reference sequence). Deletions cut 3 bases from V and 5 bases from J, with 14 bases between. CDR3 length: 14 residues. The CDR3 coding sequence is TGTGCCAGCAGCTTGGTGGGGGTGGGCGACGAGCAGTACTTC. It translates to CASSLVGVGDEQYF.

The V and J genes are TRBV6-1 and TRBJ1-2, with TRBD1 matching over 7 bases. The CDR3 totals 13 residues. V lost 3 bases to trimming and J lost 7 bases; unmatched junction nucleotides: 5. Germline-derived CDR1 and CDR2 are MNHNS and SASEGT. This CDR3 is CASSEQGETGYTF. Written as DNA, the CDR3 is TGTGCCAGCAGTGAGCAGGGGGAAACTGGCTACACCTTC.

This chain uses TRBV4-2 with TRBJ2-1; 9 bases line up with TRBD2. The CDR3 totals 17 residues. The V and J ends lost 2 bases and 9 bases, in that order; junction bases with no gene match: 14. Germline CDR1 reads LGHNA; CDR2 reads YNFKEQ. The CDR3 sequence: CASSQRRSGGQGGEQFF. CDR3 DNA sequence: TGTGCCAGCAGCCAACGGCGAAGCGGGGGGCAAGGGGGTGAGCAGTTCTTC.

The chain recombines TRBV7-9 with TRBJ2-7; TRBD2 might be the D (5 bases). The CDR3 runs 15 residues. Germline CDR1 and CDR2: SEHNR and FQNEAQ (reference sequence). Between the trimmed V and J ends, which lost 4 bases and 0 bases, there was a span of 13 bases. CDR3 nucleotides: TGTGCCAGCAGCTCCGCGGGCCCCGACTCCTACGAGCAGTACTTC. It encodes CASSSAGPDSYEQYF.

V is TRBV7-2 and J is TRBJ2-3; D unresolved. Trimming cost V 5 bases and J 0 bases, with 6 bases left between them. The CDR3 length is 13 residues. Germline-derived CDR1 and CDR2 are SGHTA and FQGNSA. CDR3 amino acids: CASSNPSTDTQYF. The DNA of the CDR3 is TGTGCCAGCAGCAACCCGAGCACAGATACGCAGTATTTT.

This chain uses TRBV4-1 with TRBJ2-3, with D possibly being TRBD2 (7 bases). Germline CDR1 reads MGHRA; CDR2 reads YSYEKL. The CDR3 is made up of 16 amino acids. Trimming took 1 base from V and 8 from J, leaving 19 bases between them. The CDR3 reads CASSQVGGGIQGTQYF. DNA for the CDR3: TGCGCCAGCAGCCAAGTCGGCGGGGGCATCCAGGGTACGCAGTATTTT.

Here the CDR3 DNA reads TGTGCCAGCAGCCCAGGGTCCGGGGGCCTGGACGACGATGAGCAGTTCTTC. The encoded protein is CASSPGSGGLDDDEQFF. The chain couples TRBV11-2 to TRBJ2-1; D might be TRBD1 or TRBD2, each matching 6 bases. CDR1 and CDR2 from the germline V gene are SGHAT and FQNNGV. The ends were cut back, 5 bases at V and 8 bases at J, with 25 bases in the middle. This CDR3 is 17 amino acids long.

The V and J genes are TRBV30 and TRBJ2-7; 11 nucleotides line up with TRBD1. CDR1 GTSNPN and CDR2 SVGIG come from the germline V gene (reference sequence). CDR3 length equals 16 residues. V was clipped by 0 bases and J by 0 bases; unmatched bases: 4. CDR3 loop: CAWSVFGTGGSYEQYF. CDR3 nucleotides: TGTGCCTGGAGTGTCTTTGGGACAGGGGGCTCCTACGAGCAGTACTTC.

The gene calls are TRBV11-3 and TRBJ1-5, with TRBD1 matching 8 bases. Germline V gives CDR1 SGHNT, CDR2 YENEEA. V was clipped by 9 bases and J by 1 base; unmatched bases: 14. The length of the CDR3 is 17 residues. This CDR3 is CARSTGDQSSSNQPQHF. The CDR3 DNA follows: TGTGCCAGGTCGACAGGGGACCAATCCTCGAGCAATCAGCCCCAGCATTTT.

This rearrangement joins TRBV2 to TRBJ2-7; D gene ambiguous. The germline CDR1 and CDR2 sequences are SNHLY and FYNNEI. V shed 5 bases and J shed 3 bases, with 2 bases lying between them. The CDR3 length is 10 residues. CDR3 amino acids: CASSSYEQYF. The CDR3 nucleotides read TGTGCCAGCAGTAGCTACGAGCAGTACTTC.